This T cell receptor (beta chain) was sequenced for a study of tumor-infiltrating lymphocytes in primary liver carcinoma. Without any cell sorting, roughly 20-32 mg of bulk tissue yielded co-extracted RNA and DNA. Study-level findings and limits: Tumor-adjacent and tumor-blood pairs shared less of their repertoires than tumor region pairs shared.

Points on this clonotype: Its target is not known.

Starting material of 500 ng total RNA yielded TCR beta cDNA via a constant-region primer. Three nested multiplex PCR rounds of slightly modified ARM-PCR generated TCR beta libraries. From the multiplex PCR reads, TCRdb called clonotypes with MiXCR, one entry per CDR3 protein. The sample lists 100,000 to 150,000 distinct CDR3 sequences, 60% to 80% seen once, with more than 7% in the top ten. Material: liver tumor tissue from sampling region 3. Documented subset: tumor region T3, left-lateral pole. The TCR originated in an older woman with primary liver carcinoma and hepatitis B virus infection.

In nucleotides, the CDR3 is TGTGCCAGCAGCTTAGCTCGTCGGCCCACAGATACGCAGTATTTT. Translation gives CASSLARRPTDTQYF. V and J are TRBV7-9 and TRBJ2-3, with D unresolved. Germline CDR1 is SEHNR and CDR2 is FQNEAQ (reference sequence). Trimming took off 0 bases at V and 2 bases at J, with 9 bases between the two ends. CDR3 length: 15 residues.